The clone carrying this TCR beta chain is judged medium-sized (0.01 to 0.1%). The antigen remains unidentified. A modified ARM-PCR protocol with three rounds of nested PCR amplified TCRbeta. Each CDR3 protein gets one entry after TCRdb re-called the multiplex PCR reads with MiXCR. The repertoire holds under 95,000 distinct CDR3 sequences, roughly 80% seen once, with about 51% in the top ten. This entry belongs to a study of tumor and adjacent non-tumor tissue in lung cancer. Study-level information: Histology: under 15 adenocarcinoma, a couple of squamous cell carcinoma, 1 small cell lung cancer. Study-wide results and caveats: Significantly higher TCR diversity was found in tumor than normal lung.

RNA was extracted from bulk tissue without any cell sorting. The normal lung tissue was taken more than 3 cm from the tumor edge. The V and J ends lost 5 bases and 1 base, in that order; junction bases with no gene match: 6. The CDR3 spans 16 residues. Sequencing was done on a sample of distant non-tumor lung tissue. The chain joins TRBV12-3 or TRBV12-4 to TRBJ1-5; 9 bases map to TRBD1. The sequence came from a man in his fifties or sixties with non-small cell lung cancer. CDR3 residues: CASSPLGTGSNQPQHF. The CDR3 nucleotides are TGTGCCAGCAGTCCCCTCGGGACAGGGAGCAATCAGCCCCAGCATTTT.